Sequencing of this T cell receptor beta chain was carried out in a study of identical twins. The CDR3 runs 14 residues. V lost 4 bases to trimming and J lost 3 bases, with 10 bases between them. This clonotype was detected many times. After template switching added a universal primer site, the resulting cDNA carried unique molecular identifiers. One entry per CDR3 protein results from TCRdb running MiXCR on the 5' RACE reads. The sample shows approximately 300,000 distinct CDR3 sequences, roughly 9.8% of them seen only once. These data were also reused for a study on yellow fever vaccine responses in identical twins.

The receptor comes from a woman in her late teens or twenties in good health. This chain joins TRBV12-3 or TRBV12-4 and TRBJ2-1, with D uncertain. Material: CD8+ T cells sorted from blood. The CDR3: CASSSWDFYNEQFF. CDR3 nucleotide sequence: TGTGCCAGCAGTTCCTGGGATTTCTACAATGAGCAGTTCTTC.